The clone carrying this T cell receptor (beta chain) was counted only a few times. This record belongs to a study of blood T cell repertoires in COVID-19. Per germline, CDR1 MNHEY and CDR2 SVGEGT. J gave up 4 bases and V 5 bases, and 9 bases lay outside the gene matches. This CDR3 contains 16 residues. Original handling: Reference gene primers were amplified, and this amplification served to estimate nucleated cell counts. TCRdb's copy holds only in-frame clones and misses some; the assay was immunoSEQ multiplex PCR. V and J calls and clone size come straight from that table; D and trimming were deduced from the DNA. The table includes under 300,000 clones, roughly 90% detected once.

The source of this sequence is a woman between 25 and 40 years old with acute or convalescent COVID-19. The source material was peripheral blood. V and J are TRBV6-2 or TRBV6-3 and TRBJ2-3; 10 positions match TRBD2. Here the CDR3 DNA reads TGTGCCAGCAGTACCCCCAGCGGGAGGGTAGCAGATACGCAGTATTTT. Translation: CASSTPSGRVADTQYF.